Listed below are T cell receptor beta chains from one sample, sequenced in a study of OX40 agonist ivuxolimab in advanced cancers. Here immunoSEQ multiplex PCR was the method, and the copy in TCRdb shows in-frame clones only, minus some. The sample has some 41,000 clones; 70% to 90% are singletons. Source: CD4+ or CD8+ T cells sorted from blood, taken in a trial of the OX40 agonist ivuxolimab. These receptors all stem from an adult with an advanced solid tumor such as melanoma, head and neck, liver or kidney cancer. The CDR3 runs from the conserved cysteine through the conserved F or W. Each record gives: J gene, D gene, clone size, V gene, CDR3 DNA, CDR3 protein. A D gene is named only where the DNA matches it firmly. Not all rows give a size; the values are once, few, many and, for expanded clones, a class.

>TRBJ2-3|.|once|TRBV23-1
TGCGCCAGCAGTCTCGGGCTCGGCACAGATACGCAGTATTTT
CASSLGLGTDTQYF
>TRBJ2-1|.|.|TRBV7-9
TGTGCCAGCAGCCTCAGTCCCTACAATGAGCAGTTCTTC
CASSLSPYNEQFF
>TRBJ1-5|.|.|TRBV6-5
TGTGCCAGCAGCCACGGTAGGGGGAATCAGCCCCAGCATTTT
CASSHGRGNQPQHF
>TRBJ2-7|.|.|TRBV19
TGTGCCAGTCGCGGATCGTTGCCCGATAGTTCCTACGAGCAGTACTTC
CASRGSLPDSSYEQYF
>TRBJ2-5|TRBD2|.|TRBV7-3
TGTGCCAGCAGCAAACGGGGGACTAGCGGGAGGGGGACCCAGTACTTC
CASSKRGTSGRGTQYF
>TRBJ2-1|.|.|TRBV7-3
TGTGCCAGCAGCTTAGCAAGGTCCCCTTACAATGAGCAGTTCTTC
CASSLARSPYNEQFF
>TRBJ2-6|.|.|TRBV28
TGTGCCAGCAGTTGGGGGTACAGGGGAGGGGTTGGGGCCAACGTCCTGACTTTC
CASSWGYRGGVGANVLTF
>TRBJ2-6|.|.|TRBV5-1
TGCGCCAGCAGCTCCGCGAGCTCTGGGGCCAACGTCCTGACTTTC
CASSSASSGANVLTF
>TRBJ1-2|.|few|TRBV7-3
TGTGCCAGCAGCCCCTCGCCATCCCGGGGCTACACCTTC
CASSPSPSRGYTF
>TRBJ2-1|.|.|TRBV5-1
TGCGCCAGCAGCTTAAATAAAAATGAGCAGTTCTTC
CASSLNKNEQFF
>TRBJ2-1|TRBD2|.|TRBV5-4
TGTGCCAGCAGCTTGGGCGGGAGGGCCTCCAATGAGCAGTTCTTC
CASSLGGRASNEQFF
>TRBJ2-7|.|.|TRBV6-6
TGTGCCAGCAGTACGACTAGTATAGTAAAGGACTACGAGCAGTACTTC
CASSTTSIVKDYEQYF
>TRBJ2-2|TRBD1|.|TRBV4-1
TGCGCCAGCAGTCTGGTACAGGGGGGCACCGGGGAGCTGTTTTTT
CASSLVQGGTGELFF
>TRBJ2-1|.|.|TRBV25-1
TGTGCCAGCAACAACCAGGGGACTGAGTACAATGAGCAGTTCTTC
CASNNQGTEYNEQFF
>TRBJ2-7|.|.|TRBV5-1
TGCGCCAGCAGCTCGACAGGCTACGAGCAGTACTTC
CASSSTGYEQYF
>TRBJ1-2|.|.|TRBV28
TGTGCCAGCAGTTTATCGGGCAGGGGCTATGGCTACACCTTC
CASSLSGRGYGYTF
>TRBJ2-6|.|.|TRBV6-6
TGTGCCAGCAGTTACGGTCAGAGCTCTGGGGCCAACGTCCTGACTTTC
CASSYGQSSGANVLTF
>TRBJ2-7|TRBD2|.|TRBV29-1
TGCAGCGCCTCGGCGGGAGGTAACGAGCAGTACTTC
CSASAGGNEQYF
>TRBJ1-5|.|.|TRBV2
TGTGCCAGCAGTGAATCCGGCCGGGGGCAGCCCCAGCATTTT
CASSESGRGQPQHF
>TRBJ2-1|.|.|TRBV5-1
TGCGCCAGCAGCTTGAGAGCGGTGAACTACAATGAGCAGTTCTTC
CASSLRAVNYNEQFF
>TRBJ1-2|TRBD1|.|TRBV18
TGTGCCAGCTCACTGGGACAGGGAGAATATGGCTACACCTTC
CASSLGQGEYGYTF
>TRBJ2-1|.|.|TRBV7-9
TGTGCCAGCAGCTTAGGAGCGACAGACTCCTACAATGAGCAGTTCTTC
CASSLGATDSYNEQFF
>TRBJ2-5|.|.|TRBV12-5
TGTGCTAGTGGTTCCCCCTCGACGGAGACCCAGTACTTC
CASGSPSTETQYF
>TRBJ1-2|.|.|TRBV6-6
TGTGCCAGCAGTTACTCCGGGGGGAACTATGGCTACACCTTC
CASSYSGGNYGYTF
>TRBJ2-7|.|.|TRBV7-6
TGTGCCAGCAGCTTAGAGCGGGCAGGGGGGCTCGAGCAGTACTTC
CASSLERAGGLEQYF
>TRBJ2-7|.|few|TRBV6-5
TGTGCCACCGGGGCCTACGAGCAGTACTTC
CATGAYEQYF
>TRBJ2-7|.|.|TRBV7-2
TGTGCCAGCAGCTTATTAGCGCTATCCTACGAGCAGTACTTC
CASSLLALSYEQYF
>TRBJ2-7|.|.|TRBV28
TGTGCCAGCAGTTTAGGGACAACCTACGAGCAGTACTTC
CASSLGTTYEQYF
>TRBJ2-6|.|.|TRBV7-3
TGTGCCAGCAGGACACAGGGAAGACTAAGCTCTGGGGCCAACGTCCTGACTTTC
CASRTQGRLSSGANVLTF
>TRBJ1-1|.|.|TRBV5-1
TGCGCCAGCAGCTTCGAGGGTGTAGCTGAAGCTTTCTTT
CASSFEGVAEAFF
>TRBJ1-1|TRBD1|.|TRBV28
TGTTCGACAGGGGGTACTGAAGCTTTCTTT
CSTGGTEAFF
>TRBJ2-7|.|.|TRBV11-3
TGTGCCAGCAGCTTAGCTGGGGGTGAGTACGAGCAGTACTTC
CASSLAGGEYEQYF
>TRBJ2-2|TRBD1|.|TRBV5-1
TGCGCCAGCAGCTCAGGGACAGGGGGAAGCGGGGAGCTGTTTTTT
CASSSGTGGSGELFF
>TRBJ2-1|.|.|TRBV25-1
TGTGCCAGCAGAAAATACAATGAGCAGTTCTTC
CASRKYNEQFF
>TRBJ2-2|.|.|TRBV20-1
TGCAGTGCTAGATATACCGGGGAGCTGTTTTTT
CSARYTGELFF
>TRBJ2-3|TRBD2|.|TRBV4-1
TGCGCCAGCAGCCAAGATAGAGGGAGGGAAAGCACAGATACGCAGTATTTT
CASSQDRGRESTDTQYF
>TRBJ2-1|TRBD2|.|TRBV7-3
TGTGCCAGCAGCTTATGGACTAGCGGGAGAAATGAGCAGTTCTTC
CASSLWTSGRNEQFF
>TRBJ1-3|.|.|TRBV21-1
TGTGCCAGCAGTTTGAGGGCAGGAGGATCTGGAAACACCATATATTTT
CASSLRAGGSGNTIYF
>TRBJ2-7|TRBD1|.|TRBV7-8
TGTGCCAGCAGCCCAACAGGGGCCCTCTCCTACGAGCAGTACTTC
CASSPTGALSYEQYF
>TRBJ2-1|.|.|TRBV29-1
TGCAGCGTTGTTTCCAGGACAGAAAGCAATGAGCAGTTCTTC
CSVVSRTESNEQFF
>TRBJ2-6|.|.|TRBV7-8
TGTGCCAGCAGCGATCCTGCCAGGAAGGTTGGGGCCAACGTCCTGACTTTC
CASSDPARKVGANVLTF
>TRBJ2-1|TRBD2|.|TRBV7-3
TGTGCCAGCAGTAGCGGGAGGGTCGATGAGCAGTTCTTC
CASSSGRVDEQFF
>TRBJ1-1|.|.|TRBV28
TGTGCCAGCAGTTCCAGGGGGAACACTGAAGCTTTCTTT
CASSSRGNTEAFF
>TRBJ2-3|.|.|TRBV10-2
TGCGCCAGCAGTTTATCGGGGCGCACAGATACGCAGTATTTT
CASSLSGRTDTQYF
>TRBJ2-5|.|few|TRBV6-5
TGTGCCAGCAGTTTGGTGGTGGAGGCCCAAGAGACCCAGTACTTC
CASSLVVEAQETQYF
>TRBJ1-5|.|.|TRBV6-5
TGTGCCAGCAGTTACAGCAGGGACGATCAGCCCCAGCATTTT
CASSYSRDDQPQHF